This T cell receptor beta chain was found in a study of blood T cell repertoires in COVID-19. On the study more broadly: Acute and convalescent COVID-19 specimens originated in the United States, Italy and Spain. From T cells, B-cell-depleted T cells, or PBMCs came the material, which was cDNA or gDNA.

This clone has only one observation. Per the authors' pipeline: Using reference gene primer amplification, nucleated cell counts were estimated. Clones were read by immunoSEQ multiplex PCR, and TCRdb kept only the in-frame ones, dropping some. The DNA was the basis for D and trimming; V, J and clone size are from that table. The table lists 320,000 or so clones, approximately 88% of them singletons. The V and J ends lost 2 bases and 4 bases respectively, with 12 bases between them. Germline V gene data show CDR1 as SGHRS and CDR2 as YFSETQ. The length of the CDR3 is 14 residues. Participant ages covered about 18 to 89 years across 24 US areas.

The material sequenced was PBMCs or T cells enriched from blood (not recorded which). The receptor was derived from a young man who had recovered from COVID-19. The rearrangement links TRBV5-1 to TRBJ2-5; no firm D call. The CDR3 sequence is CASSFGAVPETQYF. The CDR3 nucleotides read TGCGCCAGCAGCTTTGGTGCGGTCCCAGAGACCCAGTACTTC. The variable domain in full, completed from reference TRBV5-1 and TRBJ2-5, reads KAGVTQTPRYLIKTRGQQVTLSCSPISGHRSVSWYQQTPGQGLQFLFEYFSETQRNKGNFPGRFSGRQFSNSRSEMNVSTLELGDSALYLCASSFGAVPETQYFGPGTRLLVL.